Below, 22 T cell receptor beta chains from the same sample are listed, as sequenced in a study of blood T cell repertoires in COVID-19. The method was immunoSEQ multiplex PCR; TCRdb's version includes in-frame clones alone and lacks a portion of them. The sample holds more than 400,000 clones, about 85% seen once. Sequenced material: PBMCs or T cells enriched from blood (not recorded which). The source is a woman aged 18-29 years who had recovered from COVID-19.

The chain combines TRBV6-6 with TRBJ1-6; 7 positions match TRBD1. Unmatched junction bases numbered 4, after V lost 6 bases and J lost 5 bases. Per the germline V gene, CDR1 is MNHNY and CDR2 is SVGAGI (reference sequence). The CDR3 has 14 residues. CDR3: CASSLTGNNSPLHF. DNA of the CDR3: TGTGCCAGCAGCCTGACAGGGAATAATTCACCCCTCCACTTT.

The chain carries TRBV9 and TRBJ2-3, with TRBD2 matching 8 bases. CDR3 length equals 16 residues. The germline gives CDR1 SGDLS, CDR2 YYNGEE. The V and J ends lost 2 bases and 2 bases, in that order; junction bases with no gene match: 7. CDR3 sequence reads: CASSVSGGGFTDTQYF. The CDR3 coding sequence is TGTGCCAGCAGCGTCTCTGGCGGGGGGTTCACAGATACGCAGTATTTT.

The table lists this clone with a count of one. The chain couples TRBV21-1 to TRBJ1-1. TRBV21-1 is noted as a pseudogene. The CDR3 extends over 19 amino acids. CDR3 protein: CASSKNFDLAGEGLCEAFF. CDR3 in DNA: TGTGCCAGCAGCAAAAATTTCGATCTTGCTGGTGAGGGTCTTTGTGAAGCTTTCTTT.

This chain joins TRBV12-2 and TRBJ2-2; the table names TRBD2, a call not compared with the DNA. TRBV12-2 constitutes a pseudogene. The CDR3 spans 17 residues. The CDR3 sequence is CASRLIAPGSNTGELFF. CDR3 nucleotide sequence: TGTGCAAGTCGCCTAATAGCGCCCGGCTCGAACACCGGGGAGCTGTTTTTT.

This clone was recorded a few times. This sequence joins TRBV19 and TRBJ1-2, with 7 bases matching TRBD1. Losses at the gene ends were 4 bases for V and 7 bases for J; bases not matched to a gene: 9. CDR1 and CDR2 (germline): LNHDA, SQIVND (reference sequence). The CDR3 is 14 residues long. The CDR3 sequence is CASSTLDREAGYTF. CDR3 coding DNA: TGTGCCAGTAGTACTCTTGACAGGGAGGCTGGCTACACCTTC.

This chain's CDR3 is CASSVRTGTGELFF. CDR3 in DNA: TGTGCCAGCAGCGTAAGGACAGGGACCGGGGAGCTGTTTTTT. V usage is TRBV9 and J usage is TRBJ2-2; 8 nucleotides match TRBD1. Germline assignment: CDR1 SGDLS and CDR2 YYNGEE. This CDR3 is built from 14 residues. The trim removed 1 base at V and 5 bases at J, leaving 1 base unmatched.

The chain uses TRBV10-2 and TRBJ1-2; the D is unclear. Germline-derived CDR1 and CDR2 are WSHSY and SAAADI. V lost 2 bases, J lost 9 bases, and 13 bases lay in between. This CDR3 spans 13 amino acids. The CDR3 DNA reads as TGCGCCAGCAGTGAGCTGAGGGTCGGGAGCTACACCTTC. This encodes CASSELRVGSYTF.

The rearrangement joins TRBV7-6 to TRBJ2-7, with D unresolved. The V end lost 4 bases, the J end lost 7 bases, and 23 bases lay between the germline ends. The CDR3 has 16 residues. CDR1 and CDR2 (germline): SGHVS, FNYEAQ. The CDR3 DNA reads TGTGCCAGCAGCTCCGACCTCGGTCAGGCTTTTTGGGAGCAGTACTTC. Residues: CASSSDLGQAFWEQYF.

J is TRBJ1-2 and V is TRBV5-8; 9 bases fit TRBD1. The germline CDR1 and CDR2 sequences are SGHTS and YDEGEE. The CDR3 runs to 14 residues. The V segment lost 2 bases and the J segment 8 bases; nucleotides outside the gene matches: 7. Written as DNA, the CDR3 is TGTGCCAGCAGCTTATTCAGGACAGGGGAAGGCTACACCTTC. This gives the protein CASSLFRTGEGYTF.

The chain links TRBV6-1 to TRBJ1-6, with 9 bases that match TRBD1. Germline values: CDR1 MNHNS, CDR2 SASEGT. Unmatched junction bases numbered 5, after V lost 1 base and J lost 7 bases. CDR3 length equals 16 residues. CDR3 DNA sequence: TGTGCCAGCAGTGAAGGAGGACAGGGGTTCAATTCACCCCTCCACTTT. As protein: CASSEGGQGFNSPLHF.

The J gene is TRBJ1-5, the V gene TRBV18; D remains unclear. The germline V gene has CDR1 KGHSH and CDR2 LQKENI. Trimming cost V 2 bases and J 4 bases, with 9 bases left between them. The CDR3 contains 14 residues. Written as DNA, the CDR3 is TGTGCCAGCTCACCAGGAGTCCAGAATCAGCCCCAGCATTTT. Translated, it gives CASSPGVQNQPQHF. Full variable domain (remainder filled in from reference TRBV18 and TRBJ1-5): NAGVMQNPRHLVRRRGQEARLRCSPMKGHSHVYWYRQLPEEGLKFMVYLQKENIIDESGMPKERFSAEFPKEGPSILRIQQVVRGDSAAYFCASSPGVQNQPQHFGDGTRLSIL.

This sequence joins TRBV6-6 and TRBJ1-2; TRBD1 might be the D (5 bases). CDR1 is MNHNY and CDR2 is SVGAGI in the germline V gene (reference sequence). V was trimmed by 6 bases and J by 2 bases, leaving 10 bases between them. The CDR3 runs to 13 residues. CDR3 residues: CASSPDRNYGYTF. The DNA of the CDR3 is TGTGCCAGCAGCCCAGACAGAAACTATGGCTACACCTTC.

Remarks on this clone: Other DNA variants within this sample encode the same CDR3. This rearrangement joins TRBV7-9 to TRBJ2-3; 12 nucleotides agree with TRBD2. J lost 4 bases, V lost 4 bases, and 0 bases had no gene match. Per germline, CDR1 SEHNR and CDR2 FQNEAQ (reference sequence). The CDR3 sequence is 14 residues long. CDR3 bases: TGTGCCAGCAGCTCTAGCGGGGGGGCAGATACGCAGTATTTT. Amino acids: CASSSSGGADTQYF.

In DNA form, the CDR3 reads TGCGCCAGCAGCCGGGGGAGGGAATGGCCCCAGCATTTT. Its translation: CASSRGREWPQHF. This chain uses TRBV4-1 with TRBJ1-5; weak D call: TRBD1 (5 bases). The CDR3 loop spans 13 amino acids. Germline values: CDR1 MGHRA, CDR2 YSYEKL. V was clipped by 4 bases and J by 9 bases, with 13 bases between them.

The V gene is TRBV4-1, the J gene TRBJ1-1; TRBD1 might be the D (6 bases). Germline V lookup: CDR1 MGHRA, CDR2 YSYEKL. The V end was cut by 4 bases, the J end by 0 bases, with 12 bases between. The CDR3 spans 15 residues. The CDR3, as DNA: TGCGCCAGCAGCCCCCTGGCAGGGGTGAACACTGAAGCTTTCTTT. It specifies CASSPLAGVNTEAFF.

The chain joins TRBV28 to TRBJ1-5, with TRBD1 identical over 12 bases. The CDR3 is 15 residues long. V trimming: 7 bases; J trimming: 5 bases; junction bases outside the gene matches: 6. Germline-derived CDR1 and CDR2 are MDHEN and SYDVKM. In nucleotides, the CDR3 is TGTGCCAGCACCCCCGGGACAGGGGGCTATCAGCCCCAGCATTTT. Translation: CASTPGTGGYQPQHF.

This chain connects TRBV2 to TRBJ2-3; TRBD2 agrees at 12 bases. Germline lookup yields CDR1 SNHLY and CDR2 FYNNEI. Trimming took 6 bases from V and 4 from J; bases not matched to a gene: 8. There are 16 residues in the CDR3. For the CDR3, the DNA is TGTGCCAGCAGGCCCACTAGCGGGGGGTTGGCAGATACGCAGTATTTT. Translation gives CASRPTSGGLADTQYF.

This chain joins TRBV27 and TRBJ1-6, with unresolved D. This CDR3 has 15 amino acids. CDR1 MNHEY and CDR2 SMNVEV come from the germline V gene (reference sequence). Trimming took 2 bases from V and 5 from J, leaving 10 bases between them. The DNA of the CDR3 is TGTGCCAGCAGTTTAGAGGCGTCCCATAATTCACCCCTCCACTTT. This translates into CASSLEASHNSPLHF.

This sequence joins TRBV2 and TRBJ1-3; D is undetermined. The CDR3 sequence is 14 residues long. V was shortened by 7 bases and J by 4 bases, with 14 bases between the two germline ends. Germline assignment: CDR1 SNHLY and CDR2 FYNNEI. The CDR3 reads CASNSGPTGNTIYF. Here the CDR3 DNA reads TGTGCCAGCAATTCGGGTCCCACCGGAAACACCATATATTTT. Full variable domain (remainder filled in from reference TRBV2 and TRBJ1-3): EPEVTQTPSHQVTQMGQEVILRCVPISNHLYFYWYRQILGQKVEFLVSFYNNEISEKSEIFDDQFSVERPDGSNFTLKIRSTKLEDSAMYFCASNSGPTGNTIYFGEGSWLTVV.

The chain combines TRBV11-2 with TRBJ2-5, with D perhaps TRBD2 (5 bases). Germline V gene sequence: CDR1 SGHAT, CDR2 FQNNGV. The CDR3 loop spans 15 amino acids. The germline V and J ends were trimmed by 5 bases and 0 bases, with 13 bases remaining between them. CDR3 protein: CASSPASRYQETQYF. CDR3 in DNA: TGTGCCAGCAGCCCTGCTAGCAGATACCAAGAGACCCAGTACTTC.

This clone was counted between two and nine times. V gene TRBV10-1 combines with J gene TRBJ1-1; D call uncertain. The CDR3 loop spans 14 amino acids. With 1 base removed from V and 4 bases from J, the gap between germline ends came to 10 bases. The germline V gene has CDR1 WNHNN and CDR2 SYGVQD (reference sequence). The CDR3 loop is CASSEFEGGTEAFF. CDR3 sequence (DNA): TGCGCCAGCAGTGAGTTTGAGGGAGGCACTGAAGCTTTCTTT.

CDR3 amino acids: CASGLQGAGELFF. Here the CDR3 DNA reads TGTGCCAGCGGGCTACAGGGGGCCGGGGAGCTGTTTTTT. The rearrangement joins TRBV7-9 to TRBJ2-2, with TRBD1 matching 8 bases. The CDR3 sequence is 13 residues long. V was clipped by 8 bases and J by 6 bases; unmatched bases: 5. The germline gives CDR1 SEHNR, CDR2 FQNEAQ (reference sequence).